This T cell receptor (beta chain) comes out of a study of beta chain features in type 1 diabetes. Notes on this clone: The sample contains more than one DNA sequence encoding this CDR3.

Isolation of CD4+ naive, central memory, regulatory and stem cell-like memory cells was achieved by sorting via CD45RO/CCR7/CD25/CD127/CD95/CD27. Sorting gave populations that all exceeded 95% purity. The CDR3 runs to 15 residues. Germline CDR1 is SGHTA and CDR2 is FQGTGA. Trimming removed 5 bases from V and 7 bases from J; junction bases left unmatched: 7. Expressed TCRB transcripts were sequenced because the entire RNA isolate underwent reverse transcription. The average for stem cell-like memory T cell samples was some 1 million reads. Generated by immunoSEQ multiplex PCR, the TCRdb table keeps only in-frame clones and is missing some. The repertoire holds approximately 90,000 clones, with 25% to 35% as singletons.

The receptor's source is a woman between 18 and 29 years old in good health. The sample taken for sequencing was stem cell memory CD4+ T cells from blood. The rearrangement joins TRBV7-3 to TRBJ2-1, with 11 nucleotides matching TRBD2. The CDR3 loop is CASSPSSGGYNEQFF. Written as DNA, the CDR3 is TGTGCCAGCAGCCCTTCTAGCGGGGGGTATAATGAGCAGTTCTTC.